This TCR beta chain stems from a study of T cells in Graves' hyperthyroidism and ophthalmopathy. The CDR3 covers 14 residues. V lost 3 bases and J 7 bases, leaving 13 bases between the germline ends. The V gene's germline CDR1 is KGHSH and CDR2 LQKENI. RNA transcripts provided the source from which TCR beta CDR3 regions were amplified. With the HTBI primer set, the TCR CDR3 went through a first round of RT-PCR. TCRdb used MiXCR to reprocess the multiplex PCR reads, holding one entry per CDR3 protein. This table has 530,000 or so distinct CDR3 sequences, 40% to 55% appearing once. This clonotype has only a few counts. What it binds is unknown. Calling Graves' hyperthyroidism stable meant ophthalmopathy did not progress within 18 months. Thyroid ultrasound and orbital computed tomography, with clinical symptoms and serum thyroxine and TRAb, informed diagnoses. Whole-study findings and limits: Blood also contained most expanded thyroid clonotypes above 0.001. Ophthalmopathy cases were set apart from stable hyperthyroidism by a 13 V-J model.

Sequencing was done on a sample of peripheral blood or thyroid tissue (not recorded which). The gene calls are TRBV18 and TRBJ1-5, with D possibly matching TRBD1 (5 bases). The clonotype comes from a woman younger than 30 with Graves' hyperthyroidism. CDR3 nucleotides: TGTGCCAGCTCACCGAGTCAGGGCACACAGCCCCAGCATTTT. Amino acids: CASSPSQGTQPQHF.